The TCR beta chain under discussion was sequenced for a study of response to subunit inactivated influenza vaccine. General study points: It was the authors' suggestion that each seasonal influenza vaccination recruits few new T cells.

Trimming left V 1 base short and J 6 bases short, with 8 bases between. Germline values: CDR1 LGHNA, CDR2 YSLEER. The length of the CDR3 is 13 residues. A single record per CDR3 protein comes from TCRdb applying MiXCR to the RT-PCR reads. This table has more than 700,000 distinct CDR3 sequences, less than 25% appearing once. With regard to this clonotype: Its target is unknown.

The sequencing here drew on PBMCs from blood, taken 4 to 6 days after vaccination. The V call is TRBV4-3, the J call TRBJ2-3, with D maybe TRBD1 (5 bases). The origin of this receptor is a man in his fifties or sixties who received an inactivated influenza vaccine. The CDR3: CASSQGQSDTQYF. CDR3 in DNA: TGCGCCAGCAGCCAAGGACAGTCCGATACGCAGTATTTT.